This TCR beta chain stems from a study of T cell clonality in common variable immunodeficiency (dated by TCRdb to the mid-2010s). This clone was counted many times. Its antigen target is currently unknown. Coverage ceases 3 residues before the CDR3 finishes, and the germline J gene fills in the end. CVID was diagnosed by standard criteria: serum IgG, IgA and/or IgM reduced below normal range, plus specific antibody deficiency. A total of 44 subjects (roughly 15 female and 29 male; age range about 9 to 65 years, mean age roughly 40) were included in the CVID group. Both CVID patients and healthy controls were predominantly of Caucasian heritage. At the time of study participation, every CVID subject had been on replacement immunoglobulin therapy for at least one year. At the time of blood collection, no CVID subject was ill or was being treated with immunomodulatory or immunosuppressive medication. From each donor, roughly 4.5 to 8 ml of heparinized peripheral whole blood was collected. Genomic DNA from adults with common variable immune deficiency (CVID) and from healthy adult controls was used to sequence TCRbeta CDR3 repertoires. Diluted blood was subjected to density centrifugation over Hypaque 1077 or Ficoll-Paque for isolation of peripheral blood mononuclear cells. Unsorted mononuclear cells served as the source of genomic DNA, which was extracted either by Qiagen column purification or by a centrifugation-based method.

For sequencing input, CVID and control samples contributed equivalent amounts of genomic DNA. For every sample, a 60 bp segment covering the rearranged TCRbeta CDR3 region was amplified and then sequenced. The immunoSEQ assay, a bias-corrected multiplex PCR combined with high-throughput sequencing, was used for TCRbeta amplification. On the study's bioinformatics: Each unique nucleotide sequence was treated as a clone and annotated with V, D and J genes, copy number and frequency. Sequences were labeled productive if in frame, and non-productive if out of frame or containing stop codons. As previously described, clonality was computed from Shannon's entropy. The predicted amino acid sequences of productive clones were used to derive the mean CDR3 Kyte-Doolittle hydropathy. Hierarchical clustering of scaled V gene usage was performed with the R hclust function using Manhattan distance and complete linkage. Sharing of clones by CDR3 amino acid sequence was evaluated by resampling 12 repertoires per group over 100 rounds. The repertoires were searched for about 70 published EBV-specific and roughly 230 published CMV-specific TCRbeta sequences. After two CVID samples that produced fewer than 10,000 sequences were dropped from the analysis, around 41 CVID repertoires remained. TCRdb took this table from immuneACCESS and kept in-frame rearrangements with V and J called. Such tables lack part of the clones; where checked against another copy, unresolved V genes explain under half of the gap, and the rest is unexplained. V and J calls and clone size are those listed in that table; D and trimming were worked out from the DNA. This sample includes 25,000 to 30,000 clones, and none of them was observed just once. Of the sample, 4% falls within the top ten clones.

For CDR1 and CDR2, the germline V gene lists SGHRS and YFSETQ. The CDR3, from cysteine to phenylalanine, totals 15 residues. Sequencing covers 36 bases of the CDR3, shown here with the frame starting at base 1. V is reduced by 0 bases and J by 6 bases, leaving a spacing of 15 bases between them. General conclusions and limits of the study: Healthy controls shared more TCRbeta clones with each other than CVID subjects shared among themselves (p < 0.0001). Differences among patients in the CVID cohort limited the correlations between repertoire features and clinical complications. According to the authors, figuring out what caused the increased clonality in CVID would require sequencing the repertoires of T cell subpopulations. Reportedly, TCRbeta sequences from CVID had fewer deletions and N-nucleotide insertions, and highly modified clones with 13 or more V deletions were absent from CVID. Although equal DNA input was used, an average of roughly 80,000 unique sequences per sample was obtained for controls, compared with about 29,000 for CVID samples. Increased TCRbeta clonality was found in CVID subjects compared with healthy controls (t-test p = 0.018), with the increase being most characteristic of about a third of subjects.

The V gene is TRBV5-1 and the J gene is TRBJ1-1, with the identity of the D gene unclear. Sequences were obtained from peripheral blood mononuclear cells. The receptor was derived from a human donor with common variable immunodeficiency. CDR3 DNA (partial): TGCGCCAGCAGCTTGGCCGGGGTAGGGATCCCTGAA. The resulting protein is CASSLAGVGIPE. The CDR3 as a whole reads CASSLAGVGIPEAFF. The variable domain in full, with residues beyond the CDR3 obtained from the reference TRBV5-1 and TRBJ1-1 genes, is KAGVTQTPRYLIKTRGQQVTLSCSPISGHRSVSWYQQTPGQGLQFLFEYFSETQRNKGNFPGRFSGRQFSNSRSEMNVSTLELGDSALYLCASSLAGVGIPEAFFGQGTRLTVV.